The TCR beta chain under discussion was sequenced for a study of identical twins (dated by TCRdb to the mid-2010s). Context from the whole study: To test whether fetal clonotypes persist, the study used deep sequencing on TCR alpha and beta repertoires from monozygotic twins, unrelated adults of various ages, and cord blood. To rule out contamination, the twin experiments were replicated at different times with different library preparation protocols. Results the study describes overall, beyond this receptor: Because the same donors could not be followed over many years, conclusions were based on cross-sectional statistical analysis. Out-of-frame TCR alpha sequences shared between twins showed an excess of low generation-probability sequences compared with coincidental sharing between unrelated individuals. Fewer insertions were carried by abundant cord blood beta clonotypes; a weaker similar trend was observed in young adult naive repertoires, while no such trend was observed in memory repertoires. Invariant T cells such as MAIT and iNKT could partly confound zero-insertion analyses, although diverse VJ usage argued against such confounding for most clonotypes. In beta out-of-frame sequences, excess twin sharing was weaker, because having fewer shared sequences lowered the signal-to-noise ratio. In monozygotic twins, recombination models systematically underestimated out-of-frame TCR alpha sharing, but the models matched the sharing seen between unrelated individuals.

For this clonotype: Which antigen it targets is not known. Base qualities are not at hand, and no much larger clone is one base apart.

Between the V and J ends, shortened by 4 bases and 11 bases respectively, the junction contains 20 bases. Its CDR3 holds 14 amino acids, cysteine through phenylalanine. Solely the CDR3 DNA is kept, with 42 bases framed from the first base. From a lookup of the germline V gene (reference sequence), CDR1 and CDR2 are LGHDT and YNNKEL. All donors were healthy Caucasians. The method was 5' RACE. Instrument used: Illumina HiSeq 2000. Template switching introduced a universal primer binding site; the final cDNA contained a unique molecular identifier, enabling accurate counting of TCR cDNA molecules. Specific primers in the conserved constant-segment region were used to synthesize first-strand cDNA for the TCR alpha and beta chains. To control for contamination, every cDNA library was double barcoded, receiving both a SMART-Mk sample barcode and Illumina barcodes. Two successive PCR steps introduced TruSeq adapter sequences along with Illumina sample barcodes. TCR alpha and beta cDNA libraries were sequenced on the Illumina HiSeq platform with custom primers. The source study handled its data this way. MiGEC processed the raw reads to extract unique molecular identifiers, while MiXCR was used to determine the CDR3 positions. Recombination models were inferred per individual with the repgenHMM and IGoR tools using an EM algorithm. The tcR package in R was used for shared clonotype analysis, with sharing normalized by the product of cloneset sizes. To study raw recombination without the effects of thymic and clonal selection, out-of-frame nonproductive sequences were analyzed. TCRdb's own reprocessing of the public reads used fastp at Q25 and MiXCR and kept productive beta chains. Rows with one shared CDR3 protein collapse into an entry with the most common genes and DNA. The authors' filters were not applied to this entry. In this sample the table shows around 1.7 million distinct CDR3 sequences, about 31% of which occur a single time. Of the sample, 0.25% to 0.3% is held by the ten largest clones.

The sample taken for sequencing was cord blood. The receptor's source is a newborn girl in good health. The sequence joins TRBV3-1 to TRBJ2-5, with the D gene not confidently named. The DNA sequence follows: TGTGCCAGCAGCCCCTTGGGCCTCCGCAATGAGCAGTACTTC. It codes for CASSPLGLRNEQYF.